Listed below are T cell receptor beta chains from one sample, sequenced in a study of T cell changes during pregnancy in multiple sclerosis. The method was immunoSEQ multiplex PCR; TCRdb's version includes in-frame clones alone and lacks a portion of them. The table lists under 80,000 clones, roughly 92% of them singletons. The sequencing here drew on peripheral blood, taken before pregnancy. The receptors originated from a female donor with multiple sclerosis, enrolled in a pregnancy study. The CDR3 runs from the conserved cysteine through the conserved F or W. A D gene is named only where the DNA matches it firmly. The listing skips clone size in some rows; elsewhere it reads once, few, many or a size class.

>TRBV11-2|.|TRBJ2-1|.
CASSLGPSSYEQFF
TGTGCCAGCAGCTTAGGCCCGTCTAGCTATGAGCAGTTCTTC
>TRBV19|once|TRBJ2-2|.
CASKGSGELFF
TGTGCCAGTAAGGGGTCCGGGGAGCTGTTTTTT
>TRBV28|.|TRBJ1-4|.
CASSLNEDSSGEKLFF
TGTGCCAGCAGTTTAAATGAGGATTCCAGCGGGGAAAAACTGTTTTTT
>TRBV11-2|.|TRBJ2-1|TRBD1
CASSLVTGDNEQFF
TGTGCCAGCAGCTTAGTGACAGGGGACAATGAGCAGTTCTTC
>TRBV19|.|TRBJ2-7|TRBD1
CASRSTGTGGHEQYF
TGTGCCAGTAGGAGCACCGGGACAGGGGGCCACGAGCAGTACTTC
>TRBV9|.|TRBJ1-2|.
CASSPDGYYGYTF
TGTGCCAGCAGCCCAGACGGGTACTATGGCTACACCTTC
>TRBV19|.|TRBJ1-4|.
CASSIRTGGNEKLFF
TGTGCCAGTAGTATACGGACTGGGGGGAATGAAAAACTGTTTTTT
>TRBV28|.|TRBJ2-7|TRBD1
CASSPMTGSSYEQYF
TGTGCCAGCAGTCCCATGACAGGGTCCTCCTACGAGCAGTACTTC
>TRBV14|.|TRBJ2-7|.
CASSQARTATEQYF
TGTGCCAGCAGCCAAGCAAGGACAGCGACCGAGCAGTACTTC
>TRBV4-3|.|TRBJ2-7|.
CASSQEVQGSEQYF
TGCGCCAGCAGCCAAGAGGTGCAGGGGAGCGAGCAGTACTTC
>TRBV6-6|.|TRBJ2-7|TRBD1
CASSRLTGDIPYEQYF
TGTGCCAGCAGTAGGTTAACAGGGGATATTCCCTACGAGCAGTACTTC
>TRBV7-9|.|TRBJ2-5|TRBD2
CASSLGGVGRGTEETQYF
TGTGCCAGCAGCTTAGGTGGGGTCGGGCGGGGGACTGAAGAGACCCAGTACTTC
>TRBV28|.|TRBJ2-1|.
CASSLYQGQGKYNEQFF
TGTGCCAGCAGTTTATACCAAGGTCAGGGGAAATACAATGAGCAGTTCTTC
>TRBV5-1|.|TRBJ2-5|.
CASSSAGTGLQETQYF
TGCGCCAGCAGCTCGGCGGGAACAGGTCTACAAGAGACCCAGTACTTC
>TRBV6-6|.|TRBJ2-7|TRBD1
CASRPRTGLISYEQYF
TGTGCCAGCAGACCGAGGACAGGTCTTATCTCCTACGAGCAGTACTTC
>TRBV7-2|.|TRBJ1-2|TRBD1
CASSLSPGGYGYTF
TGTGCCAGCAGCTTGAGTCCAGGGGGCTATGGCTACACCTTC
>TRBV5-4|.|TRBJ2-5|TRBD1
CASSSPRTGGYQETQYF
TGTGCCAGCAGCTCACCCAGGACAGGGGGGTACCAAGAGACCCAGTACTTC
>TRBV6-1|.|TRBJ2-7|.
CASSEAGGASSYEQYF
TGTGCCAGCAGTGAAGCAGGGGGGGCCAGCTCCTACGAGCAGTACTTC